The 20 T cell receptor beta chains below all came from one sample that was sequenced in a study of OX40 agonist ivuxolimab in advanced cancers. The assay was immunoSEQ multiplex PCR, and TCRdb's table has in-frame clones only and misses some. The table includes tens of thousands of clones, about 85% detected once. The sequenced sample was CD4+ or CD8+ T cells sorted from blood, obtained in a trial of the OX40 agonist ivuxolimab. The receptor source for this set is an adult with an advanced solid tumor such as melanoma, head and neck, liver or kidney cancer.

This rearrangement joins TRBV25-1 to TRBJ1-4, with D possibly matching TRBD1 (6 bases). The germline gives CDR1 MGHDK, CDR2 SYGVNS. This CDR3 spans 15 amino acids. The ends were cut back, 1 base at V and 4 bases at J, with 10 bases in the middle. The CDR3 region is CASSESGAGNEKLFF. The CDR3 nucleotides read TGTGCCAGCAGTGAATCAGGGGCGGGTAATGAAAAACTGTTTTTT.

J is TRBJ2-7 and V is TRBV19, with D hard to call. V dropped 1 base and J dropped 0 bases, with 10 bases sitting between them. This CDR3 comprises 15 residues. Germline-derived CDR1 and CDR2 are LNHDA and SQIVND (reference sequence). DNA for the CDR3: TGTGCCAGTAGTATAGGATCTGGAGACTCCTACGAGCAGTACTTC. Its translation is CASSIGSGDSYEQYF.

The rearrangement links TRBV5-4 to TRBJ2-1; D remains unclear. This CDR3 comprises 16 residues. Trimming took 0 bases from V and 0 from J, leaving 10 bases between them. The germline V gene has CDR1 SGHNT and CDR2 YYREEE (reference sequence). CDR3 nucleotides: TGTGCCAGCAGCTTGGATCGGTCGAGCTCCTACAATGAGCAGTTCTTC. Its translation: CASSLDRSSSYNEQFF. The variable domain in full, with the rest retrieved from reference TRBV5-4 and TRBJ2-1, is ETGVTQSPTHLIKTRGQQVTLRCSSQSGHNTVSWYQQALGQGPQFIFQYYREEENGRGNFPPRFSGLQFPNYSSELNVNALELDDSALYLCASSLDRSSSYNEQFFGPGTRLTVL.

The rearrangement links TRBV5-1 to TRBJ2-7; 11 bases are a match to TRBD2. V was pared by 3 bases and J by 5 bases, with 7 bases of the junction left unmatched. The CDR3 extends over 15 amino acids. Germline CDR1 and CDR2: SGHRS and YFSETQ. Here the CDR3 reads CASSSIAGGPHEQYF. The CDR3, as DNA: TGCGCCAGCAGCTCTATAGCGGGAGGGCCCCACGAGCAGTACTTC.

The chain is built from TRBV14 and TRBJ2-5; 12 nucleotides match TRBD2. V was pared by 2 bases and J by 5 bases, with 3 bases of the junction left unmatched. Germline V gene sequence: CDR1 SGHDN, CDR2 FVKESK. The CDR3 runs 15 residues. The CDR3 DNA sequence: TGTGCCAGCAGCCAACGCGGGACTAGCGGGGAGACCCAGTACTTC. Protein: CASSQRGTSGETQYF.

The chain joins TRBV19 to TRBJ1-2, with D unresolved. Germline CDR1 reads LNHDA; CDR2 reads SQIVND (reference sequence). V was trimmed by 3 bases and J by 1 base, leaving 6 bases between them. The CDR3 contains 13 residues. CDR3 protein: CASSISLNYGYTF. Written as DNA, the CDR3 is TGTGCCAGTAGTATCTCCCTTAACTATGGCTACACCTTC.

V usage is TRBV6-1 and J usage is TRBJ1-5; D not certain. CDR3 length: 15 amino acids. The germline V and J ends were trimmed by 3 bases and 4 bases, with 13 bases remaining between them. Looked up from germline, CDR1 is MNHNS and CDR2 is SASEGT. The CDR3 nucleotides are TGTGCCAGCAGTGACCTATCAGGTTTTAATCAGCCCCAGCATTTT. Its protein is CASSDLSGFNQPQHF.

This clone has just a few counts. V is TRBV5-1 and J is TRBJ1-1, with D possibly TRBD1 on 6 matching bases. V lost 0 bases and J 4 bases, leaving 10 bases between the germline ends. CDR1 and CDR2 from the germline V gene are SGHRS and YFSETQ. The CDR3 length is 14 residues. This CDR3 reads CASSLGGGSTEAFF. The CDR3 DNA is TGCGCCAGCAGCTTGGGAGGGGGTAGCACTGAAGCTTTCTTT.

The genes are TRBV28 and TRBJ1-5; TRBD1 is a possible D gene (6 bases). The germline V gene has CDR1 MDHEN and CDR2 SYDVKM. The V end was cut by 4 bases, the J end by 7 bases, with 17 bases between. The CDR3 is 15 amino acids. DNA for the CDR3: TGTGCCAGCAGTTATGGGGGCGGCGGGGTGCAGCCCCAGCATTTT. It translates to CASSYGGGGVQPQHF.

This chain links TRBV29-1 with TRBJ2-5; 9 positions agree with TRBD1. The CDR3 length is 14 residues. Per germline, CDR1 SQVTM and CDR2 ANQGSEA. Germline trimming cut 6 bases from V and 5 bases from J; bases unmatched to any gene: 10. The CDR3 DNA is TGCAGCGTGACACCGGGACAGGGAGTGGAGACCCAGTACTTC. It codes for CSVTPGQGVETQYF.

This clone was seen a handful of times. The chain recombines TRBV28 with TRBJ2-3, with TRBD1 matching 10 bases. The CDR3 runs to 16 residues. J was trimmed by 6 bases and V by 5 bases; bases with no gene match: 11. CDR1 is MDHEN, CDR2 SYDVKM, per germline. CDR3 sequence: CASSLTGGAWADTQYF. In DNA form, the CDR3 reads TGTGCCAGCAGTCTGACAGGGGGCGCGTGGGCCGATACGCAGTATTTT. Filled out from reference TRBV28 and TRBJ2-3, the complete variable domain reads DVKVTQSSRYLVKRTGEKVFLECVQDMDHENMFWYRQDPGLGLRLIYFSYDVKMKEKGDIPEGYSVSREKKERFSLILESASTNQTSMYLCASSLTGGAWADTQYFGPGTRLTVL.

This chain links TRBV2 with TRBJ2-5, with a weak D call TRBD2 (6 bases). The closer fit of TRBJ2-7 to the DNA end suggests the J call may be wrong. This CDR3 has 13 residues. Germline V gene data show CDR1 as SNHLY and CDR2 as FYNNEI. The CDR3 DNA sequence: TGTGCCAGCAGTGATTTGGGAGGTTACGAGCAGTACTTC. Protein product: CASSDLGGYEQYF.

The chain is built from TRBV28 and TRBJ2-7, with 9 positions matching TRBD2. The germline V gene encodes CDR1 MDHEN and CDR2 SYDVKM. The V segment lost 8 bases and the J segment 2 bases; nucleotides outside the gene matches: 4. The CDR3 extends over 13 amino acids. The chain's CDR3 is CASRLAATYEQYF. The DNA of the CDR3 is TGTGCCAGCCGACTAGCGGCCACCTACGAGCAGTACTTC.

This clone was observed once. V gene TRBV14 combines with J gene TRBJ2-2; perhaps TRBD1 as D (6 bases). The germline V and J ends were trimmed by 5 bases and 7 bases, with 11 bases remaining between them. In germline, CDR1 is SGHDN, CDR2 FVKESK. This CDR3 region has 13 residues. This CDR3 is CASSGTPYGELFF. The DNA for the CDR3 is TGTGCCAGCAGCGGGACACCCTACGGGGAGCTGTTTTTT.

Concerning this clone itself: This sample also contains other DNA sequences that code for the same CDR3. V usage is TRBV6-1 and J usage is TRBJ2-3; D is unresolved. From germline, CDR1 is MNHNS and CDR2 SASEGT. Trimming removed 1 base from V and 7 bases from J, with 6 bases in between. The CDR3 covers 12 residues. CDR3 DNA: TGTGCCAGCAGTGAAGAACCCTATACGCAGTATTTT. This sequence encodes CASSEEPYTQYF.

The chain uses TRBV19 and TRBJ1-5; TRBD1 is a possible D gene (6 bases). CDR3 length: 14 amino acids. V was trimmed by 8 bases and J by 0 bases, leaving 11 bases between them. The germline V gene encodes CDR1 LNHDA and CDR2 SQIVND (reference sequence). The DNA for the CDR3 is TGTGCCAGTTCCGGACAGATTAGCAATCAGCCCCAGCATTTT. It translates to CASSGQISNQPQHF.

The J gene is TRBJ1-2, the V gene TRBV10-3; possibly TRBD1 for D (5 bases). Looked up from germline, CDR1 is ENHRY and CDR2 is SYGVKD. The CDR3 is 14 amino acids. V dropped 2 bases and J dropped 8 bases, with 15 bases sitting between them. The CDR3 DNA reads TGTGCCATCAGTGAGGGAGCCAGGGTAGACGGCTACACCTTC. Translation gives CAISEGARVDGYTF.

This clone was seen once. J is TRBJ1-2 and V is TRBV6-5; D possibly corresponds to TRBD1 (5 bases). V lost 4 bases and J 3 bases, leaving 18 bases between the germline ends. The V gene's germline CDR1 is MNHEY and CDR2 SVGAGI. The CDR3 has 16 amino acids. DNA of the CDR3: TGTGCCAGCAGTTTACAACAGGTCTCTAGCCACTATGGCTACACCTTC. Translated: CASSLQQVSSHYGYTF.

The chain joins TRBV11-2 to TRBJ2-7; no clear D. The V gene's germline CDR1 is SGHAT and CDR2 FQNNGV. V was trimmed by 2 bases and J by 2 bases, leaving 7 bases between them. CDR3 length: 13 residues. In nucleotides, the CDR3 is TGTGCCAGCAGCTTAACTGATACCTACGAGCAGTACTTC. Its translation: CASSLTDTYEQYF.

This sequence joins TRBV5-4 and TRBJ1-3; D unresolved. The V gene lost 0 bases and the J gene lost 0 bases, with 10 bases spanning the gap. Germline-derived CDR1 and CDR2 are SGHNT and YYREEE (reference sequence). The CDR3 contains 16 residues. CDR3 protein: CASSLEIPSSGNTIYF. CDR3 sequence (DNA): TGTGCCAGCAGCTTGGAAATACCCAGCTCTGGAAACACCATATATTTT.